The rows below give T cell receptor beta chains drawn from one sample of a study of CD4 T cells in relation to SARS-CoV-2 and coronaviruses. Repertoires were generated with immunoSEQ multiplex PCR, while TCRdb's copy carries only in-frame clones and drops some. Here the sample spans some 35,000 clones, 85% to 90% being singletons. Sequencing was carried out using memory CD4+ T cells from PBMCs. These receptor sequences come from an adult with COVID-19. Both conserved end residues are trimmed from each CDR3.

TRBV5-1	TRBJ2-2	ASSLGLAGGFTGELF
TRBV5-1	TRBJ1-1	ASSLNVNTEAF
TRBV3-1/TRBV3-2	TRBJ1-3	ASSPGSGNTIY
TRBV24-1	TRBJ2-1	ATSDGQELTNEQF
TRBV11-2	TRBJ2-1	ASSVTAAGGVEQF
TRBV6-5	TRBJ1-2	ASTQINYGYT
TRBV19	TRBJ2-7	ASSSLYEQY
TRBV27	TRBJ2-5	ASSRQDRVQETQY
TRBV2	TRBJ2-1	ASKITSGSPNEQF
TRBV19	TRBJ2-1	ATRGLAGGAHNEQF
TRBV11-2	TRBJ2-5	ASSLRPPSQETQY
TRBV5-6	TRBJ1-2	ASSWGTRGGYT
TRBV12-5	TRBJ2-3	ASGPGRIAGGTPQY
TRBV24-1	TRBJ2-1	ATSGAGRGNEQF
TRBV4-1	TRBJ2-1	ASSQGSSAGGSYNEQF
TRBV28	TRBJ1-1	ASTIATEAF
TRBV5-4	TRBJ2-5	ASSFGGGHGAGETQY
TRBV6-5	TRBJ2-7	ASSYSIGTGGYEQY
TRBV7-8	TRBJ2-6	AGALNSGANVLT
TRBV11-3	TRBJ2-7	ASSSHPIVSYEQY
TRBV5-1	TRBJ1-1	ASSLATGNTEAF
TRBV7-6	TRBJ2-5	ASSLAGRETQY
TRBV5-4	TRBJ1-2	ASSSLRDREHGYT
TRBV11-2	TRBJ1-3	ASSEGSQQGAGNTIY
TRBV11-2	TRBJ2-5	ASSPRTSGVETQY
TRBV7-9	TRBJ2-1	ASSLNAGSVYNEQF
TRBV11-3	TRBJ2-5	ASSLGNRGQETQY
TRBV19	TRBJ2-2	ASIRGPGELF
TRBV14	TRBJ1-2	ASSQDLNPRGYT
TRBV7-2	TRBJ2-7	ASSLALRDRGLSEQY
TRBV7-2	TRBJ2-1	ASSLGRLNEQF